This entry describes one T cell receptor (beta chain). The CDR3 is made up of 14 amino acids. V was clipped by 0 bases and J by 6 bases, with 12 bases between them. The germline V gene has CDR1 GTSNPN and CDR2 SVGIG (reference sequence). This sample is part of a study of CD8 T cells in Susac syndrome. Reverse transcription used about 0.5 to 1 ug RNA and random hexamers. TCRdb re-called the immunoSEQ multiplex PCR reads through MiXCR, storing one row per CDR3 protein. The data contain under 250,000 distinct CDR3 sequences, about 93% of them singletons. This clonotype was obtained from a human donor with multiple sclerosis. The specimen sequenced was CD4+ T cells from PBMCs. The chain carries TRBV30 and TRBJ2-1, with no clear D. Here the CDR3 DNA reads TGTGCCTGGAGTGTCGTATCTCTCTCCAATGAGCAGTTCTTC. This gives the protein CAWSVVSLSNEQFF.